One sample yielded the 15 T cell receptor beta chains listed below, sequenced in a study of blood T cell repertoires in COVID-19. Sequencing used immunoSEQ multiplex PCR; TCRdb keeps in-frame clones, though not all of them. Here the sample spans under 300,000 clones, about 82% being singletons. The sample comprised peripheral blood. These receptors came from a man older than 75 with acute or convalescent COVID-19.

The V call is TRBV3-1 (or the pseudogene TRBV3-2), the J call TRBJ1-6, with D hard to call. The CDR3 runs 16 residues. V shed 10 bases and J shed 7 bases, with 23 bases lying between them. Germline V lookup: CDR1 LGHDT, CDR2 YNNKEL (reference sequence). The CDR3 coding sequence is TGTGCCACCATACCCACTTTAGACACCATAAATTCACCCCTCCACTTT. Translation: CATIPTLDTINSPLHF.

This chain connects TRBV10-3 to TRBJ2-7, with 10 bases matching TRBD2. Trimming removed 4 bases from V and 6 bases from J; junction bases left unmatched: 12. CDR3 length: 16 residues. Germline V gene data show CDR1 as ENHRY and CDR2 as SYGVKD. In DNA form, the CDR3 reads TGTGCCATCAGTGTCCCTAAGAGCGGGAGGGGTGGCGAGCAGTACTTC. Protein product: CAISVPKSGRGGEQYF.

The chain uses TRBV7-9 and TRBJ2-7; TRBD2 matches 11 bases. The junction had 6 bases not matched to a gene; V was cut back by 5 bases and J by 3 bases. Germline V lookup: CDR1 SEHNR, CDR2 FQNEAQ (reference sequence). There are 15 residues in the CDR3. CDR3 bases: TGTGCCAGCAGCCCGGGACTAGCGGAGAACTACGAGCAGTACTTC. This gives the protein CASSPGLAENYEQYF. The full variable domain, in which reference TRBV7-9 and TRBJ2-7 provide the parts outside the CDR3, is DTGVSQNPRHKITKRGQNVTFRCDPISEHNRLYWYRQTLGQGPEFLTYFQNEAQLEKSRLLSDRFSAERPKGSFSTLEIQRTEQGDSAMYLCASSPGLAENYEQYFGPGTRLTVT.

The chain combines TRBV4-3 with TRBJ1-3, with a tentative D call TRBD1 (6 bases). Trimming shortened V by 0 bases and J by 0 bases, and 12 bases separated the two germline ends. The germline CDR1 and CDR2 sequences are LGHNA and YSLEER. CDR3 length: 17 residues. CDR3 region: CASSQDVGQFSGNTIYF. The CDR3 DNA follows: TGCGCCAGCAGCCAAGATGTTGGACAGTTCTCTGGAAACACCATATATTTT.

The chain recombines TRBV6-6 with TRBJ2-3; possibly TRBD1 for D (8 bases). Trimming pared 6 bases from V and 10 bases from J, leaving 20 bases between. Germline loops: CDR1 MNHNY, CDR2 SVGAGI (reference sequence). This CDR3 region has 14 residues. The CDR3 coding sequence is TGTGCCAGCAGCAGCGGGACAGGTTGGATGTCGCAGTATTTT. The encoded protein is CASSSGTGWMSQYF.

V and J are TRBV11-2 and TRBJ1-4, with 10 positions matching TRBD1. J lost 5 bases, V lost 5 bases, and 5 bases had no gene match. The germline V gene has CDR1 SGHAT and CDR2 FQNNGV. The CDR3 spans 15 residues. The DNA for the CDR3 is TGTGCCAGCAGCGACTCGACAGGGGGCAATGAAAAACTGTTTTTT. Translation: CASSDSTGGNEKLFF.

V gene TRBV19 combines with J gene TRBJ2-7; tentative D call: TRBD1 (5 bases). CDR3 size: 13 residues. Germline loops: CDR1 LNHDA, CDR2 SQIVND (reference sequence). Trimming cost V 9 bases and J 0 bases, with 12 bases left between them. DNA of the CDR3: TGTGCCAGCCAAGACAGAAGCTCCTACGAGCAGTACTTC. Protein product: CASQDRSSYEQYF.

CDR3 nucleotide sequence: TGTGCCAGTAGTATTCAGACAGGGACCAATGAGCAGTTCTTC. This translates into CASSIQTGTNEQFF. This sequence joins TRBV19 and TRBJ2-1; the match to TRBD1 covers 7 bases. Germline CDR1 is LNHDA and CDR2 is SQIVND (reference sequence). This CDR3 has 14 residues. V was clipped by 3 bases and J by 6 bases; unmatched bases: 5.

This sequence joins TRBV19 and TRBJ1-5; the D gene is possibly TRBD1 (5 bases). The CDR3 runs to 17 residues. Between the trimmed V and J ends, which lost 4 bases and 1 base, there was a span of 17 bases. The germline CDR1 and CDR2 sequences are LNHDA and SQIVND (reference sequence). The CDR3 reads CASSRKRWGESNQPQHF. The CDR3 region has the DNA TGTGCCAGTAGTAGAAAGCGGTGGGGGGAGAGCAATCAGCCCCAGCATTTT.

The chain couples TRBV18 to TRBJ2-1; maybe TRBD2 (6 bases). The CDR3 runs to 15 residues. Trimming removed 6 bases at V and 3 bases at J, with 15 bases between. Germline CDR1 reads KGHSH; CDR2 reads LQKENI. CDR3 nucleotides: TGTGCCAGCTCGCCCGACTGGGGGGTCTACAATGAGCAGTTCTTC. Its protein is CASSPDWGVYNEQFF. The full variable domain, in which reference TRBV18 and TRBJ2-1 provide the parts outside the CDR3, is NAGVMQNPRHLVRRRGQEARLRCSPMKGHSHVYWYRQLPEEGLKFMVYLQKENIIDESGMPKERFSAEFPKEGPSILRIQQVVRGDSAAYFCASSPDWGVYNEQFFGPGTRLTVL.

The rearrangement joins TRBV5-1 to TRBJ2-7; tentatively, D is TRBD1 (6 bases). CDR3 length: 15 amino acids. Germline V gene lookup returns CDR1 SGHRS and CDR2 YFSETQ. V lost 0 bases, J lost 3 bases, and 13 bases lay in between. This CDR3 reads CASSLGDRSNYEQYF. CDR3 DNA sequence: TGCGCCAGCAGCTTGGGTGACAGGTCAAACTACGAGCAGTACTTC.

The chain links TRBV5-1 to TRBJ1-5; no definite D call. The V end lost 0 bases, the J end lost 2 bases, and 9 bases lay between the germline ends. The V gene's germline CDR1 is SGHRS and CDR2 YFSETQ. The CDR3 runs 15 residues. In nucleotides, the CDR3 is TGCGCCAGCAGCTTGGAGGCAGGTGGCAATCAGCCCCAGCATTTT. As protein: CASSLEAGGNQPQHF.

For the CDR3, the DNA is TGTGCCAGCATCCAAAAACAGGGCGGAGAGACCCAGTACTTC. Protein: CASIQKQGGETQYF. The chain joins TRBV7-9 to TRBJ2-5, with D perhaps TRBD1 (6 bases). This CDR3 contains 14 residues. Germline V CDR1 and CDR2: SEHNR, FQNEAQ (reference sequence). Trimming left V 7 bases short and J 4 bases short, with 16 bases between.

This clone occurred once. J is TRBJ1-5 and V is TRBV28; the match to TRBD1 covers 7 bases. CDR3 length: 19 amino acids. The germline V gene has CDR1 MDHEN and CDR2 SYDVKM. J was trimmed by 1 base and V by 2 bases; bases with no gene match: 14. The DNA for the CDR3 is TGTGCCAGCAGTTTAGCCGACTCGACAGGGATATTCAGCAATCAGCCCCAGCATTTT. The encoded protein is CASSLADSTGIFSNQPQHF.

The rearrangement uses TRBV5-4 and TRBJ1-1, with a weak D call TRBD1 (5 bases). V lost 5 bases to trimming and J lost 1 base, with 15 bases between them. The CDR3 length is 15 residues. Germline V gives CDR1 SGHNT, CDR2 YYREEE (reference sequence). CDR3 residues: CASSISITGNTEAFF. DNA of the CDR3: TGTGCCAGCAGTATTTCCATCACAGGGAACACTGAAGCTTTCTTT.